This T cell receptor beta chain is drawn from a study of T cell changes during pregnancy in multiple sclerosis. Only in-frame clones appear in the TCRdb table, and some are missing; sequencing was by immunoSEQ multiplex PCR. Here the sample spans around 77,000 clones, around 92% being singletons. Here the sequenced sample was peripheral blood, taken in the third trimester of pregnancy. The source is a female donor in good health, enrolled as a control in a pregnancy study.

The CDR3, as DNA: TGCAGCGCCTCAGGTCCCGGTGGGGAGCAGTACTTC. It encodes CSASGPGGEQYF. This chain links TRBV29-1 with TRBJ2-7; D remains ambiguous. This CDR3 spans 12 amino acids. Between the trimmed V and J ends, which lost 7 bases and 7 bases, there was a span of 17 bases. CDR1 and CDR2 from the germline V gene are SQVTM and ANQGSEA.